Only a few counts were recorded for the clone carrying this T cell receptor (beta chain). Antigen: not known. The record originates from a study of molecular identifiers for immune sequencing clone quantification. For the study at large: Four portions were sequenced after RNA from approximately 20,000 or 98,000 naive CD8 cells was split five ways in replicates.

TCRdb independently ran MiXCR on the PCR reads; one entry per CDR3 protein. The table records about 510,000 distinct CDR3 sequences, 20% to 25% of them present only once. Germline V gene sequence: CDR1 LGHNA, CDR2 YSLEER. The CDR3 contains 18 residues. Between the trimmed V and J ends, which lost 3 bases and 1 base, there was a span of 22 bases. Points from the study as a whole: The share of molecules held by clones above 20 RNA copies was over 98% in effector cells and under 1% in naive cells.

The chain recombines TRBV4-3 with TRBJ2-7; D may be TRBD1 (6 bases). Sample: naive CD8+ T cells from blood, with Jurkat cell RNA spiked in. Subset denoted: FACS-sorted CD8+CD4-CCR7+CD45RA+ naive T cells. This clonotype was obtained from a human donor in good health. Some libraries in this study had Jurkat cell RNA spiked in. The CDR3 reads CASSQHTGPGIGSYEQYF. Written as DNA, the CDR3 is TGCGCCAGCAGCCAGCACACAGGGCCCGGGATAGGGTCCTACGAGCAGTACTTC.